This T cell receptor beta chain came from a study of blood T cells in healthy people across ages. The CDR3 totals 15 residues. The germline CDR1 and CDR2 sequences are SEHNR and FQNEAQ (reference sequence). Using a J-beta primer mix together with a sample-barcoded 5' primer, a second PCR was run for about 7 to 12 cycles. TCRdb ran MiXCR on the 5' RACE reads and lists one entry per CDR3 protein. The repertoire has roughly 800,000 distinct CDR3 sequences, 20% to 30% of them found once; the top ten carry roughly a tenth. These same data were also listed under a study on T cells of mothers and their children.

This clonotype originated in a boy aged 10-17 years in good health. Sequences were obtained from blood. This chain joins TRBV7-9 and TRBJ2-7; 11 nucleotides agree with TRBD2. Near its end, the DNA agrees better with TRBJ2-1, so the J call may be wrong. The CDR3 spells CASSSLAGGIDEQFF. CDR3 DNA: TGTGCCAGCAGCTCCCTAGCGGGAGGTATCGATGAGCAGTTCTTC.